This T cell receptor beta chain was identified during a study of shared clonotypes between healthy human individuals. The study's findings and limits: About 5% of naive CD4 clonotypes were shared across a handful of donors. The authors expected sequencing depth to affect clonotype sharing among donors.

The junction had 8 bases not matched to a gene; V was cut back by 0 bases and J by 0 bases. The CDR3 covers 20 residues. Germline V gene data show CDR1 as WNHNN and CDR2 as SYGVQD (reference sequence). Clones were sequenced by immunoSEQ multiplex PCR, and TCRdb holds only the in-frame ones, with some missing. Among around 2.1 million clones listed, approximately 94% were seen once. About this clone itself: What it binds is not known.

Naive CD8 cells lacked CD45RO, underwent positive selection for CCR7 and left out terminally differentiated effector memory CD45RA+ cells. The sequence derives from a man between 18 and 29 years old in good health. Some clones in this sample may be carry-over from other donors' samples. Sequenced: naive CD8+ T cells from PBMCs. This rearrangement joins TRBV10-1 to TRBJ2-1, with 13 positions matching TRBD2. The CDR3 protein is CASSESRGLAGSGSYNEQFF. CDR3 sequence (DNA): TGCGCCAGCAGTGAGTCGCGGGGACTAGCGGGATCGGGCTCCTACAATGAGCAGTTCTTC.